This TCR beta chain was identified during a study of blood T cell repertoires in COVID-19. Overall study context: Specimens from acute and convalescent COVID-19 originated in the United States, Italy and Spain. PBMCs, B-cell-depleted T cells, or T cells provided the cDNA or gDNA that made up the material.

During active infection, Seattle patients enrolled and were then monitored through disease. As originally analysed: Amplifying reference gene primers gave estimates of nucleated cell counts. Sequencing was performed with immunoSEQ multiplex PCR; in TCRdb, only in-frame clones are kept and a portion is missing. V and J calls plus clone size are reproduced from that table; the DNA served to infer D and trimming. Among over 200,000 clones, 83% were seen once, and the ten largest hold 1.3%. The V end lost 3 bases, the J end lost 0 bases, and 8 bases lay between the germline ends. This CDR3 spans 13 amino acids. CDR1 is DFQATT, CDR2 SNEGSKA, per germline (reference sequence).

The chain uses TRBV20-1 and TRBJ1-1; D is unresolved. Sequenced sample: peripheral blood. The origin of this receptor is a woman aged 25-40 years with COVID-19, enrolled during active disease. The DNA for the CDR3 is TGCAGTGCTAGTGGCGGTGTGAACACTGAAGCTTTCTTT. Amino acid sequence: CSASGGVNTEAFF.